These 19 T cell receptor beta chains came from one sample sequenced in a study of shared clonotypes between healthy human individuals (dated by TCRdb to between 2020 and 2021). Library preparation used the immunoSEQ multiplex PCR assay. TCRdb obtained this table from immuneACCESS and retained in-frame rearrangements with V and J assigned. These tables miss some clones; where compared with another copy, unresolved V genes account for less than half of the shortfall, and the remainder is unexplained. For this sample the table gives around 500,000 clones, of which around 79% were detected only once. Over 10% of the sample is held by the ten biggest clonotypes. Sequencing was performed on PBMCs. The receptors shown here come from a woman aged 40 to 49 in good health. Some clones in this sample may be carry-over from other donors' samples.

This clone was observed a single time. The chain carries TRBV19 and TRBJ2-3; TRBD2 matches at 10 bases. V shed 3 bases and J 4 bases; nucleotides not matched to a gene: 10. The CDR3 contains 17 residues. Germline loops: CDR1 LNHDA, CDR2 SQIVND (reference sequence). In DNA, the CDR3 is TGTGCCAGTAGTATCAGGGGAGCTAGCGGGAGACCAGATACGCAGTATTTT. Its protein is CASSIRGASGRPDTQYF.

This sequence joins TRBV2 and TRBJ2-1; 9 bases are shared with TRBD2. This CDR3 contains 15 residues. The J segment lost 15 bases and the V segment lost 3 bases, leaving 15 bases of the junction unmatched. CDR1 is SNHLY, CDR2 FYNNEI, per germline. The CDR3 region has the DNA TGTGCCAGCAGTGATTCGGCGGGAGGGCCTATTCGGCCGTTCTTC. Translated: CASSDSAGGPIRPFF.

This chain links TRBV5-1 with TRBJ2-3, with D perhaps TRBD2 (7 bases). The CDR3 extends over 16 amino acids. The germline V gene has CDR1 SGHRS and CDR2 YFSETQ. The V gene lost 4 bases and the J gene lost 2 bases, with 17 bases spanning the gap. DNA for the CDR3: TGCGCCAGCAGCCCGGGGGGCAGAATACACACAGATACGCAGTATTTT. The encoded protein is CASSPGGRIHTDTQYF. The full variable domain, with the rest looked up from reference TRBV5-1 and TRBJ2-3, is KAGVTQTPRYLIKTRGQQVTLSCSPISGHRSVSWYQQTPGQGLQFLFEYFSETQRNKGNFPGRFSGRQFSNSRSEMNVSTLELGDSALYLCASSPGGRIHTDTQYFGPGTRLTVL.

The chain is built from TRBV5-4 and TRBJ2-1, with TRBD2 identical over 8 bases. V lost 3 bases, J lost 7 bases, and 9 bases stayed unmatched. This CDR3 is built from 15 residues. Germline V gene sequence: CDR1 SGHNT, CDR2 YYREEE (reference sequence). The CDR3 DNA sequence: TGTGCCAGCAGCTACGGGGGGGGACCGGGGAATGAGCAGTTCTTC. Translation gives CASSYGGGPGNEQFF.

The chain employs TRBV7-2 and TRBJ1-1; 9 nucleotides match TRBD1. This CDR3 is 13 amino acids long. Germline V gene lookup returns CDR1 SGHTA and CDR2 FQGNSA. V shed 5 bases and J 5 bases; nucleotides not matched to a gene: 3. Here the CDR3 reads CASSLQGATEAFF. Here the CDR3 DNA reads TGTGCCAGCAGCCTACAGGGGGCGACTGAAGCTTTCTTT.

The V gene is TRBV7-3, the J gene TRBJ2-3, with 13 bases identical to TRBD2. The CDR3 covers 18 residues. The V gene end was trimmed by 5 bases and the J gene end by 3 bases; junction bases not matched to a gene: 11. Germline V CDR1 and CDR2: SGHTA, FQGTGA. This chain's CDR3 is CASSRTRTSGSMTDTQYF. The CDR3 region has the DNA TGTGCCAGCAGCCGGACCAGGACTAGCGGGAGTATGACAGATACGCAGTATTTT. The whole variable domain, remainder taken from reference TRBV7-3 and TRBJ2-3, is GAGVSQTPSNKVTEKGKYVELRCDPISGHTALYWYRQSLGQGPEFLIYFQGTGAADDSGLPNDRFFAVRPEGSVSTLKIQRTERGDSAVYLCASSRTRTSGSMTDTQYFGPGTRLTVL.

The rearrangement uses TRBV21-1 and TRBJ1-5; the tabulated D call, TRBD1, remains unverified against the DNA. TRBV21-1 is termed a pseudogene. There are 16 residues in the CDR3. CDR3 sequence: CASSKTCRDGNQPQHF. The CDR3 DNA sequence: TGTGCCAGCAGCAAAACTTGCAGGGATGGCAATCAGCCCCAGCATTTT.

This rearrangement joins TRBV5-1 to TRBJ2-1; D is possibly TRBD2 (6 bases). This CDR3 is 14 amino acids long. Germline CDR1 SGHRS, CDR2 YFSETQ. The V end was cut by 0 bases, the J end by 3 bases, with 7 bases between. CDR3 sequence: CASSLGLDYNEQFF. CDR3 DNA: TGCGCCAGCAGCTTGGGACTAGACTACAATGAGCAGTTCTTC.

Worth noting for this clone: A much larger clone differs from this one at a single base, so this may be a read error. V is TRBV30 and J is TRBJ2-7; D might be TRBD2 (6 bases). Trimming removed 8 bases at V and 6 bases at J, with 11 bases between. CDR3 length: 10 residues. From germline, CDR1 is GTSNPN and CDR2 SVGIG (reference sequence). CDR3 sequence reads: CALGGFEQYF. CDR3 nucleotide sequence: TGTGCCCTTGGGGGGTTCGAGCAGTACTTC. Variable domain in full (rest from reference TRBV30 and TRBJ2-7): SQTIHQWPATLVQPVGSPLSLECTVEGTSNPNLYWYRQAAGRGLQLLFYSVGIGQISSEVPQNLSASRPQDRQFILSSKKLLLSDSGFYLCALGGFEQYFGPGTRLTVT.

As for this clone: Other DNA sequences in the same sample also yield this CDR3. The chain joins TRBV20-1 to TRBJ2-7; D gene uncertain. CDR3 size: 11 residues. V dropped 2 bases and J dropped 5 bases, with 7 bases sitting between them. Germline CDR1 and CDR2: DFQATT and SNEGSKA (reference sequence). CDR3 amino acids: CSARRLHEQYF. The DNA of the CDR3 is TGCAGTGCTAGAAGGCTCCACGAGCAGTACTTC.

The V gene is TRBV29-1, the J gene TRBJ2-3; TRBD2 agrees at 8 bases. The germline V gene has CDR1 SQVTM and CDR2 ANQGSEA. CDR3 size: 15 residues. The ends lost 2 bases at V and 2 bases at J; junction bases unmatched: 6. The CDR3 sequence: CSVEKSGGATDTQYF. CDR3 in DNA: TGCAGCGTTGAAAAGAGCGGGGGTGCCACAGATACGCAGTATTTT.

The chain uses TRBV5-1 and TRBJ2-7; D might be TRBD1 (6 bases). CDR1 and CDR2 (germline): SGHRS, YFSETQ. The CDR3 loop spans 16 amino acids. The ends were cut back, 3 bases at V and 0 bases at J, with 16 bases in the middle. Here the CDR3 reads CASSSKWDTFSYEQYF. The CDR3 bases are TGCGCCAGCAGCTCAAAATGGGACACCTTCTCCTACGAGCAGTACTTC.

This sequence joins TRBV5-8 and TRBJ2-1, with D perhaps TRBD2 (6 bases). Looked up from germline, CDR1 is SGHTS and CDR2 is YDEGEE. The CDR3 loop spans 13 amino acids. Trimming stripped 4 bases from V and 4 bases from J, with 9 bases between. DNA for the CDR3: TGTGCCAGCAGCCGGGACTGGTACAATGAGCAGTTCTTC. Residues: CASSRDWYNEQFF.

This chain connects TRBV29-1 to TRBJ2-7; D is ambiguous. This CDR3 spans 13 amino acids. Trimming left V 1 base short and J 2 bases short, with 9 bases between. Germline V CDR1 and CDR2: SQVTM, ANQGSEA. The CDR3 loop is CSVEGRRPYEQYF. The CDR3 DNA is TGCAGCGTTGAAGGCAGGCGGCCCTACGAGCAGTACTTC.

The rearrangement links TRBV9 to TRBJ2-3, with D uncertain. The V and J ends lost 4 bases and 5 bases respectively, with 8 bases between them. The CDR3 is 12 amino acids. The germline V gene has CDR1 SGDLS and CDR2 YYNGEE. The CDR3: CASSPEIDTQYF. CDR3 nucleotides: TGTGCCAGCAGCCCAGAAATAGATACGCAGTATTTT.

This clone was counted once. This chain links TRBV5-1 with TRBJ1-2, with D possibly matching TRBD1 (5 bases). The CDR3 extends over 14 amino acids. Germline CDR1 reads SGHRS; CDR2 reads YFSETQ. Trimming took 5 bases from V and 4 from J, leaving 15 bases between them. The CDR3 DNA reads TGCGCCAGCAGAATTGGGGGAGGGACCTATGGCTACACCTTC. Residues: CASRIGGGTYGYTF.

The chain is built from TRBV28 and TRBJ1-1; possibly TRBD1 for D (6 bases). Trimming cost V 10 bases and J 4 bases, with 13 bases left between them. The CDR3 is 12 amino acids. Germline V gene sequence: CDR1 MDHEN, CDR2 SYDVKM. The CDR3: CATKGESTEAFF. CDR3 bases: TGTGCCACCAAGGGGGAGAGCACTGAAGCTTTCTTT.

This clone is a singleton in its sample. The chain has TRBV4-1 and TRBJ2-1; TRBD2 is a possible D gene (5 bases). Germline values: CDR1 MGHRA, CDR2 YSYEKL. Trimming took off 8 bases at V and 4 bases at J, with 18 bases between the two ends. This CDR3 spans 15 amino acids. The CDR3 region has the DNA TGCGCCAGCCGGGAACTGGGATACAAGTACAATGAGCAGTTCTTC. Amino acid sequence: CASRELGYKYNEQFF.

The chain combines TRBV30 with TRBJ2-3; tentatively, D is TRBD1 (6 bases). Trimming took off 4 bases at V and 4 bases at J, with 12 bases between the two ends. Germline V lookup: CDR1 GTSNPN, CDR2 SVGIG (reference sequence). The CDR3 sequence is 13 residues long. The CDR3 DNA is TGTGCCTGGATGGCCAAGGGGGCAGATACGCAGTATTTT. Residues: CAWMAKGADTQYF.